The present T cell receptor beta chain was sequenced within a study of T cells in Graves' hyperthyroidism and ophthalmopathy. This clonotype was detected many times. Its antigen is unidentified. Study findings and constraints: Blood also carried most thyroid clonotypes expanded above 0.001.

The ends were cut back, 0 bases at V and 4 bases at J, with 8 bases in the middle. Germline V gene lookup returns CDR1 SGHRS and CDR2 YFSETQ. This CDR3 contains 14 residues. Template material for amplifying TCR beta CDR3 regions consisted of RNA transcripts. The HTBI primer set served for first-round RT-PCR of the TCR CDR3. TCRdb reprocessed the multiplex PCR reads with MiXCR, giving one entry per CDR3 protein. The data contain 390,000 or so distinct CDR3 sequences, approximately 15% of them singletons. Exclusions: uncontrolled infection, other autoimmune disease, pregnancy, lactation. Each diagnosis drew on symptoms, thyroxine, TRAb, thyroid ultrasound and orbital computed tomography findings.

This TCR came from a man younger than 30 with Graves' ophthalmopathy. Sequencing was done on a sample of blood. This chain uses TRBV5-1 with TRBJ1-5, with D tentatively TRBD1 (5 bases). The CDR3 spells CASSLGGMNQPQHF. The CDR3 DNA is TGCGCCAGCAGCTTGGGGGGCATGAATCAGCCCCAGCATTTT.